These T cell receptor beta chains were read from a single sample in a study of blood T cell repertoires in COVID-19. Method: immunoSEQ multiplex PCR; TCRdb's copy keeps in-frame clones and lacks some. This sample has more than 20,000 clones, with 90% found just once. Sequenced input: peripheral blood. Receptor source: a human donor in a cohort sampled during active COVID-19. Both conserved end residues are part of each CDR3. D genes are given only for firm matches. Clone size, where shown, is once, few, many, or a class for clones that have expanded.

j_call,d_call,v_call,clone_size,cdr3_nt,cdr3_aa
TRBJ1-5,.,TRBV7-9,few,TGTGCCAGCAGTCATGACACCCACAGCAATCAGCCCCAGCATTTT,CASSHDTHSNQPQHF
TRBJ1-1,.,TRBV6-5,.,TGTGCCAGCACCAGGAACACTGAAGCTTTCTTT,CASTRNTEAFF
TRBJ1-4,TRBD1,TRBV19,.,TGTGCCAGTAGTACCCTCGGAGACAGGGGGGCAAAACTGTTTTTT,CASSTLGDRGAKLFF
TRBJ1-6,TRBD1,TRBV5-6,.,TGTGCCAGCAGCCCACGACAGGGGCGGTCACCCCTCCACTTT,CASSPRQGRSPLHF
TRBJ2-1,TRBD2,TRBV2,few,TGTGCCAGCAGTGCCGCGGGACTAGCGGGGACGATGGATGAGCAGTTCTTC,CASSAAGLAGTMDEQFF
TRBJ1-2,TRBD1,TRBV6-5,.,TGTGCCAGCAGGGACAGGGGCGGTGGCTACACCTTC,CASRDRGGGYTF
TRBJ2-3,TRBD2,TRBV10-3,.,TGTGCCATCGCCTCGCGGGCTAGCGGGAGGTTGGGCACAGATACGCAGTATTTT,CAIASRASGRLGTDTQYF
TRBJ2-5,TRBD2,TRBV7-2,.,TGTGCCAGCAGCCGGGACCAGACTAGCGCGCAAGAGACCCAGTACTTC,CASSRDQTSAQETQYF
TRBJ2-3,TRBD2,TRBV19,.,TGTGCCACAAGTCAGCCTAGCGGCCCGGGTACAGATACGCAGTATTTT,CATSQPSGPGTDTQYF
TRBJ1-1,.,TRBV9,.,TGTGCCAGCAGCGTACTACTGAACACTGAAGCTTTCTTT,CASSVLLNTEAFF
TRBJ2-1,.,TRBV6-1,.,TGTGCCAGCAGTGAATGGGCGGGACAGTTTGCTTCCTACAATGAGCAGTTCTTC,CASSEWAGQFASYNEQFF
TRBJ1-5,TRBD1,TRBV7-2,.,TGTGCCAGCAGCGCACAGGGGGCCTCCAATCAGCCCCAGCATTTT,CASSAQGASNQPQHF
TRBJ1-4,TRBD1,TRBV3-1/TRBV3-2,.,TGTGCCAGCAGCCAAGGCACAGGGGGGATTGAAAAACTGTTTTTT,CASSQGTGGIEKLFF
TRBJ2-6,TRBD1,TRBV29-1,.,TGCAGCGTTCTAAACAGGGGAACTGGGGCCAACGTCCTGACTTTC,CSVLNRGTGANVLTF
TRBJ2-2,.,TRBV2,.,TGTGCCAGCAGTGAAAGGGGGATACTAACCGGGGAGCTGTTTTTT,CASSERGILTGELFF
TRBJ2-5,.,TRBV2,.,TGTGCCAGCATCGGGGGGCGGGAAGAGACCCAGTACTTC,CASIGGREETQYF
TRBJ2-5,.,TRBV7-9,.,TGTGCCAGCAGCTTCCAGACAGGAGAGACCCAGTACTTC,CASSFQTGETQYF
TRBJ2-6,.,TRBV27,.,TGTGCCAGCACCCCCCGGGGAGCTGGGGCCAACGTCCTGACTTTC,CASTPRGAGANVLTF
TRBJ2-5,.,TRBV20-1,once,TGCAGTGCTAGTGAGCAGGGGCCTTTTCAAGAGACCCAGTACTTC,CSASEQGPFQETQYF
TRBJ2-1,TRBD2,TRBV27,.,TGTGCCAGCAGTTTCCTAGCGGGAGGGCCGGGGAATGAGCAGTTCTTC,CASSFLAGGPGNEQFF
TRBJ1-2,.,TRBV25-1,.,TGTGCCAGCAGTGAATCAGCGTCCCCCTATGGCTACACCTTC,CASSESASPYGYTF
TRBJ2-3,.,TRBV14,.,TGTGCCAGCAGCCTACATTTACGGGTCGCGGAGCCAGATACGCAGTATTTT,CASSLHLRVAEPDTQYF
TRBJ2-7,TRBD2,TRBV7-2,.,TGTGCCAGCAGCTTCAGCGGGAGCTACGAGCAGTACTTC,CASSFSGSYEQYF
TRBJ1-5,.,TRBV19,once,TGTGCCAGTAGCGACCCCCAGGGTCGATATAGCAATCAGCCCCAGCATTTT,CASSDPQGRYSNQPQHF
TRBJ2-4,TRBD2,TRBV6-1,once,TGTGCCAGCAGTGAAAGGGGGACTAGCGGGAAAAACATTCAGTACTTC,CASSERGTSGKNIQYF
TRBJ2-1,TRBD1,TRBV11-3,.,TGTGCCAGCAGCCCGGGACAGGGCGACTACTACAATGAGCAGTTCTTC,CASSPGQGDYYNEQFF
TRBJ2-7,TRBD1,TRBV7-6,.,TGTGCCAGCAGCCGCGGACAGGTTAACTACGAGCAGTACTTC,CASSRGQVNYEQYF
TRBJ2-7,.,TRBV3-1/TRBV3-2,.,TGTGCCAGCAGCCGACAGGCGGTCGGGAACGAGCAGTACTTC,CASSRQAVGNEQYF
TRBJ2-2,TRBD1,TRBV4-1,.,TGCGCCAGCAGCCAATACGGACGTGGGACAGGGACTCCCGGGGAGCTGTTTTTT,CASSQYGRGTGTPGELFF
TRBJ1-5,TRBD1,TRBV2,.,TGTGCCAGCAGCACTGGGACAGGGGGAGTTCAGCCCCAGCATTTT,CASSTGTGGVQPQHF
TRBJ1-4,TRBD1,TRBV7-8,.,TGTGCCAGCAGCCGAGGACAGGCGGCTGGTGGTGAAAAACTGTTTTTT,CASSRGQAAGGEKLFF
TRBJ1-5,.,TRBV14,.,TGTGCCAGCAGCCAAATCCCGACAGAAAATCGGGGCAATCAGCCCCAGCATTTT,CASSQIPTENRGNQPQHF
TRBJ2-1,TRBD2,TRBV7-2,once,TGTGCCAGCAGCTTAGAGGGCGGGGGGTACAATGAGCAGTTCTTC,CASSLEGGGYNEQFF
TRBJ1-2,TRBD1,TRBV7-8,.,TGTGCCAGCAGCTTAGCGCGAGGGACAGGAAGCATATTCTATGGCTACACCTTC,CASSLARGTGSIFYGYTF
TRBJ1-4,.,TRBV6-5,.,TGTGCCAGCACCGACGGGGGGGCTCCAGAAAAACTGTTTTTT,CASTDGGAPEKLFF
TRBJ2-1,.,TRBV6-5,.,TGTGCCAGCAGTCAGGCGACAGACTACAATGAGCAGTTCTTC,CASSQATDYNEQFF
TRBJ2-1,.,TRBV5-1,.,TGCGCCAGCAGCTTGGGACTCAACAATGAGCAGTTCTTC,CASSLGLNNEQFF
TRBJ1-5,.,TRBV7-2,.,TGTGCCAGCAGCTTGCAGGGTCTCAATCAGCCCCAGCATTTT,CASSLQGLNQPQHF
TRBJ1-6,.,TRBV29-1,.,TGCAGCACCCGAGAGGGCGCAGATTCACCCCTCCACTTT,CSTREGADSPLHF
TRBJ1-2,.,TRBV6-5,.,TGTGCCAGCAGTTACTCCGGAGGCGGCGGCTACACCTTC,CASSYSGGGGYTF
TRBJ2-7,TRBD1,TRBV6-1,.,TGTGCCAGCAGTGAACCCCGGGACAGCTACGAGCAGTACTTC,CASSEPRDSYEQYF
TRBJ1-5,.,TRBV19,.,TGTGCCAGTATAGGAGGTAGCAATCAGCCCCAGCATTTT,CASIGGSNQPQHF
TRBJ2-1,TRBD2,TRBV24-1,once,TGTGCCACCAGTGCGGCGGGGGGCGGGTACAATGAGCAGTTCTTC,CATSAAGGGYNEQFF
TRBJ1-4,TRBD1,TRBV3-1/TRBV3-2,.,TGTGCCAGCAGCTTCTCAGGACAGGGTCATAATGAAAAACTGTTTTTT,CASSFSGQGHNEKLFF
TRBJ2-7,.,TRBV7-6,.,TGTGCCAGCAGCTTAATGGGAGGGGGGGCGCCGTACGAGCAGTACTTC,CASSLMGGGAPYEQYF
TRBJ2-6,.,TRBV10-3,.,TGTGCCATCGGAAATGCCGGGGCTGGGGCCAACGTCCTGACTTTC,CAIGNAGAGANVLTF
TRBJ1-1,TRBD1,TRBV10-3,.,TGTGCCATCAGTGAGTCCGGGCAGGGGGCCACTGAAGCTTTCTTT,CAISESGQGATEAFF
TRBJ2-3,TRBD2,TRBV13,.,TGTGCCAGCAGCCTCAGGACTAGCGGGGTGAGCACAGATACGCAGTATTTT,CASSLRTSGVSTDTQYF
TRBJ1-2,.,TRBV6-2/TRBV6-3,.,TGTGCCAGCAGTGGACCACAGGGAAACTATGGCTACACCTTC,CASSGPQGNYGYTF
TRBJ2-3,.,TRBV28,.,TGTGCCAGCAGGACTACCACCGAAGATACGCAGTATTTT,CASRTTTEDTQYF
TRBJ2-3,TRBD2,TRBV7-9,.,TGTGCCAGCAGCTCTGGGACTAGCGCCCGACTGGGGGCAGATACGCAGTATTTT,CASSSGTSARLGADTQYF
TRBJ1-5,TRBD1,TRBV5-4,few,TGTGCCAGCAGCCTAGACAGGGGACCTTATCAGCCCCAGCATTTT,CASSLDRGPYQPQHF
TRBJ1-1,.,TRBV5-6,.,TGTGCCAGCAGCTTGGAGGGGCTACAGACCCCTGAGGCAGCTTTCTTT,CASSLEGLQTPEAAFF
TRBJ2-3,TRBD1,TRBV5-1,.,TGCGCCAGCAGCCCCACAGGGGGTAGCACAGATACGCAGTATTTT,CASSPTGGSTDTQYF
TRBJ2-1,.,TRBV7-2,.,TGTGCCAGCAGCTTAGTTGGTAGCGATGAGCAGTTCTTC,CASSLVGSDEQFF
TRBJ2-1,TRBD2,TRBV4-3,.,TGCGCCAGCAGCCAAGACCCCCTAGCGGGAACCTACAATGAGCAGTTCTTC,CASSQDPLAGTYNEQFF
TRBJ1-1,.,TRBV10-3,.,TGTGCCATCAGTGAGTCGAGAGGGTTTAACACTGAAGCTTTCTTT,CAISESRGFNTEAFF
TRBJ2-1,TRBD2,TRBV15,once,TGTGCCACCAGCAGAGAGCCTCCTGGAGGTAGCGGGGGGTCCAATGAGCAGTTCTTC,CATSREPPGGSGGSNEQFF
TRBJ1-6,TRBD1,TRBV5-4,.,TGTGCCAGCAGCTCGGGACAGGGGGTGAGTTCACCCCTCCACTTT,CASSSGQGVSSPLHF
TRBJ1-5,.,TRBV27,.,TGTGCCAGCAGTTTAGAAGGCGGGGGGCCCGGGAATCAGCCCCAGCATTTT,CASSLEGGGPGNQPQHF